This is a list of T cell receptor beta chains from one sample in a study of graft-versus-host responses after intestinal transplantation. Their target antigens are unknown. The repertoire was sequenced with immunoSEQ multiplex PCR; TCRdb's copy has only in-frame clones and lacks some. The sample yields 90,000 to 120,000 clones, approximately 86% seen once. Source: unstimulated CD4+ T cells sorted from spleen or lymph node cells, taken before transplant. The receptors derive from a human donor who was the organ donor for an intestinal transplant. The CDR3 runs from the conserved cysteine through the conserved F or W. A D gene is named only where the DNA matches it firmly. Only part of the rows carry a size: once, few, many, or a class if the clone is expanded.

clone_size	j_call	v_call	d_call	cdr3_aa	cdr3_nt
NA	TRBJ2-3	TRBV5-1	NA	CASSSTLALDTQYF	TGCGCCAGCAGCTCGACACTGGCCCTGGATACGCAGTATTTT
NA	TRBJ2-3	TRBV11-2	TRBD1	CASSLALDRGGTDTQYF	TGTGCCAGCAGCTTAGCCCTTGACAGGGGGGGCACAGATACGCAGTATTTT
NA	TRBJ1-5	TRBV11-2	NA	CASSKTGDSNQPQHF	TGTGCCAGCAGTAAAACAGGAGATAGCAATCAGCCCCAGCATTTT
NA	TRBJ1-2	TRBV7-9	NA	CASSLGSYGYTF	TGTGCCAGCAGCTTAGGGAGCTATGGCTACACCTTC
few	TRBJ2-7	TRBV6-1	TRBD2	CISTSGSPWGEQYF	TGTATCTCTACTAGCGGATCACCATGGGGCGAGCAGTACTTC
once	TRBJ2-3	TRBV2	TRBD1	CASGDRAGADTQYF	TGTGCCAGTGGGGACAGGGCGGGGGCAGATACGCAGTATTTT
NA	TRBJ2-1	TRBV28	TRBD2	CASSLGGSSYNEQFF	TGTGCCAGCAGTTTGGGGGGGAGCTCCTACAATGAGCAGTTCTTC
NA	TRBJ2-3	TRBV9	NA	CASSVEGRDTQYF	TGTGCCAGCAGCGTAGAAGGGCGGGATACGCAGTATTTT
NA	TRBJ2-7	TRBV7-2	TRBD2	CASSLISGGSEQYF	TGTGCCAGCAGCTTAATCAGCGGGGGAAGCGAGCAGTACTTC
NA	TRBJ1-1	TRBV28	TRBD1	CASSLPTGQGSQAFF	TGTGCCAGCAGTTTACCAACGGGACAGGGCTCTCAGGCTTTCTTT
NA	TRBJ2-1	TRBV5-1	TRBD2	CASSFSSGSSYNEQFF	TGCGCCAGCAGCTTCTCTAGCGGGAGCTCCTACAATGAGCAGTTCTTC
NA	TRBJ1-5	TRBV2	NA	CASRDRSNQPQHF	TGTGCCAGCAGAGACAGGAGCAATCAGCCCCAGCATTTT
NA	TRBJ1-6	TRBV9	TRBD1	CASSVGGGQLYNSPLHF	TGTGCCAGCAGCGTAGGCGGGGGACAGCTATATAATTCACCCCTCCACTTT
few	TRBJ2-2	TRBV19	NA	CASTPTANTGELFF	TGTGCCAGTACCCCGACAGCGAACACCGGGGAGCTGTTTTTT
NA	TRBJ1-1	TRBV19	NA	CASSYGANTEAFF	TGTGCCAGTAGTTACGGGGCGAACACTGAAGCTTTCTTT
NA	TRBJ2-3	TRBV12-5	NA	CASGLLTGEGQSGHVTDTQYF	TGTGCTAGTGGTTTGTTAACAGGGGAGGGTCAATCGGGCCATGTCACAGATACGCAGTATTTT
NA	TRBJ2-6	TRBV27	NA	CASNTVRGGLFLISGANVLTF	TGTGCCAGCAATACAGTCCGGGGCGGTCTCTTCCTCATCTCTGGGGCCAACGTCCTGACTTTC
NA	TRBJ2-5	TRBV27	NA	CASSPQETQYF	TGTGCCAGCAGCCCCCAAGAGACCCAGTACTTC
once	TRBJ2-3	TRBV11-2	TRBD2	CASSLDLAGGPDTQYF	TGTGCCAGCAGCTTAGATCTAGCGGGGGGCCCAGATACGCAGTATTTT
NA	TRBJ1-3	TRBV19	NA	CASSIQGPSGNTIYF	TGTGCCAGTAGTATACAGGGGCCCTCTGGAAACACCATATATTTT
NA	TRBJ2-7	TRBV19	NA	CASSIAGRLHYEQYF	TGTGCCAGTAGTATAGCTGGACGGCTGCACTACGAGCAGTACTTC
NA	TRBJ2-2	TRBV12-5	NA	CASGPYWGVNTGELFF	TGTGCTAGTGGCCCTTATTGGGGGGTTAACACCGGGGAGCTGTTTTTT
NA	TRBJ1-6	TRBV5-4	NA	CASSLNRSPLHF	TGTGCCAGCAGCTTAAACCGCTCACCCCTCCACTTT
NA	TRBJ1-3	TRBV6-5	TRBD1	CASKVQGSSGNTIYF	TGTGCCAGCAAAGTACAGGGGAGCTCTGGAAACACCATATATTTT
NA	TRBJ1-2	TRBV6-1	TRBD1	CASGGTGGTYGYTF	TGTGCCAGCGGAGGGACAGGCGGAACCTATGGCTACACCTTC
once	TRBJ1-1	TRBV6-6	TRBD1	CASRSGPGQGKTEAFF	TGTGCCAGCAGGTCTGGCCCGGGACAGGGGAAGACTGAAGCTTTCTTT
NA	TRBJ1-2	TRBV10-2	TRBD1	CASSEQGARGGYTF	TGCGCCAGCAGTGAACAGGGGGCGCGGGGTGGCTACACCTTC
NA	TRBJ2-2	TRBV2	TRBD1	CASKETGLRTGELFF	TGTGCCAGCAAAGAGACAGGGCTGAGAACCGGGGAGCTGTTTTTT
NA	TRBJ2-7	TRBV5-6	NA	CASSFLTRPYEQYF	TGTGCCAGCAGCTTTCTGACTAGGCCCTACGAGCAGTACTTC
once	TRBJ2-7	TRBV6-6	NA	CASSYSRGSYEQYF	TGTGCCAGCAGTTACTCGAGGGGCTCCTACGAGCAGTACTTC
NA	TRBJ1-6	TRBV6-6	NA	CASSYLRSSYNSPLHF	TGTGCCAGCAGTTACCTCAGGAGCTCCTATAATTCACCCCTCCACTTT
NA	TRBJ2-2	TRBV5-8	TRBD2	CASSPTELAGVTGELFF	TGTGCCAGCAGCCCCACCGAACTAGCGGGAGTCACCGGGGAGCTGTTTTTT
few	TRBJ1-4	TRBV7-9	NA	CASSPQGSHEKLFF	TGTGCCAGCAGCCCACAGGGTAGCCATGAAAAACTGTTTTTT
NA	TRBJ1-4	TRBV5-6	NA	CASSSRPTTNEKLFF	TGTGCCAGCAGCTCGAGACCGACAACTAATGAAAAACTGTTTTTT
NA	TRBJ1-1	TRBV9	NA	CARSVREGGSSEAFF	TGTGCCCGCAGCGTGAGGGAGGGGGGTTCGTCTGAAGCTTTCTTT
NA	TRBJ2-3	TRBV11-2	TRBD2	CASSSGLASTDTQYF	TGTGCCAGCAGCTCTGGACTAGCGTCCACAGATACGCAGTATTTT
NA	TRBJ1-2	TRBV20-1	NA	CSARDNYGYTF	TGCAGTGCTAGGGACAACTATGGCTACACCTTC
NA	TRBJ2-7	TRBV9	NA	CASSVTAGGYEQYF	TGTGCCAGCAGCGTAACCGCCGGTGGCTACGAGCAGTACTTC
NA	TRBJ2-4	TRBV6-5	NA	CASSYRAKNIQYF	TGTGCCAGCAGTTACAGGGCCAAAAACATTCAGTACTTC
NA	TRBJ2-7	TRBV7-8	NA	CASSLDSEQYF	TGTGCCAGCAGCTTAGACTCCGAGCAGTACTTC
NA	TRBJ1-2	TRBV14	NA	CASSQHQNSIQSLYGYTF	TGTGCCAGCAGCCAACACCAAAACAGTATACAGAGCCTCTATGGCTACACCTTC
NA	TRBJ1-1	TRBV6-4	NA	CASSENRNTEAFF	TGTGCCAGCAGTGAGAATCGAAACACTGAAGCTTTCTTT
once	TRBJ1-2	TRBV10-3	TRBD1	CAISEASTGPFYGYTF	TGTGCCATCAGTGAGGCGTCGACAGGGCCGTTCTATGGCTACACCTTC
NA	TRBJ1-4	TRBV5-1	NA	CASSLAQGIGEKLFF	TGCGCCAGCAGCTTGGCACAGGGAATCGGGGAAAAACTGTTTTTT
NA	TRBJ1-6	TRBV11-3	NA	CASTEGYSPLHF	TGTGCCAGCACCGAGGGTTATTCACCCCTCCACTTT
NA	TRBJ2-7	TRBV23-1	TRBD2	CASSRLAGSYEQYF	TGCGCCAGCAGTCGACTAGCGGGCTCCTACGAGCAGTACTTC
NA	TRBJ1-3	TRBV11-3	NA	CASSVGPSGNTIYF	TGTGCCAGCAGCGTCGGACCTTCTGGAAACACCATATATTTT
NA	TRBJ1-1	TRBV9	TRBD1	CASSGGTGNTEAFF	TGTGCCAGCAGCGGCGGGACAGGGAACACTGAAGCTTTCTTT
NA	TRBJ1-1	TRBV28	NA	CASSQWTVNTEAFF	TGTGCCAGCAGTCAGTGGACGGTGAACACTGAAGCTTTCTTT
once	TRBJ2-2	TRBV9	TRBD1	CASSVGQATGELFF	TGTGCCAGCAGCGTTGGACAGGCGACCGGGGAGCTGTTTTTT
NA	TRBJ2-7	TRBV5-5	TRBD1	CASSLGQGAYEQYF	TGTGCCAGCAGCTTGGGACAGGGGGCTTACGAGCAGTACTTC
NA	TRBJ1-2	TRBV6-5	NA	CASSYGRLTYGYTF	TGTGCCAGCAGTTACGGAAGGCTAACGTACGGCTACACCTTC
NA	TRBJ1-3	TRBV4-2	NA	CASSQNPHGQRRNTIYF	TGTGCCAGCAGCCAAAACCCCCACGGGCAAAGAAGGAACACCATATATTTT
few	TRBJ2-7	TRBV6-5	NA	CASSYTSRGDEQYF	TGTGCCAGCAGTTACACCTCAAGGGGGGACGAGCAGTACTTC
NA	TRBJ1-2	TRBV6-4	NA	CASSDSRAGYTF	TGTGCCAGCAGTGACTCCCGGGCTGGCTACACCTTC
NA	TRBJ2-7	TRBV11-2	NA	CASSLDRGTYEQYF	TGTGCCAGCAGCTTAGATAGAGGTACCTACGAGCAGTACTTC
NA	TRBJ1-5	TRBV10-3	TRBD1	CAISQARDSGYSNQPQHF	TGTGCCATCAGTCAAGCCCGGGACAGCGGCTATAGCAATCAGCCCCAGCATTTT
NA	TRBJ2-3	TRBV5-1	NA	CASSLDWSTDTQYF	TGCGCCAGCAGCTTGGACTGGAGCACAGATACGCAGTATTTT
NA	TRBJ1-2	TRBV4-1	NA	CASSQDQSYTF	TGCGCCAGCAGCCAAGATCAAAGCTACACCTTC
NA	TRBJ1-5	TRBV6-6	TRBD1	CASSRQGPNQPQHF	TGTGCCAGCAGTCGACAGGGGCCCAATCAGCCCCAGCATTTT